This record looks at one TCR beta chain sequence and its context. Its target is unknown. There were TCR beta CDR3 regions amplified from RNA transcripts. The TCR CDR3 was amplified in a first-round RT-PCR using the HTBI primer set. TCRdb reanalysed the multiplex PCR reads using MiXCR and keeps one entry per CDR3 protein. The data contain hundreds of thousands of distinct CDR3 sequences, 45% of them singletons. The data were obtained in a study of T cells in Graves' hyperthyroidism and ophthalmopathy. V lost 3 bases and J lost 9; bases outside the gene matches: 7. The length of the CDR3 is 15 residues. Germline-derived CDR1 and CDR2 are SGHTA and FQGNSA. Notes on the study in general: Median prediction lead before ophthalmopathy onset was 5 to 7 months with the model.

This chain connects TRBV7-2 to TRBJ1-6; 8 bases map to TRBD1. The receptor was derived from an adult man with Graves' disease, either hyperthyroidism or ophthalmopathy (not recorded which). The sequenced material came from peripheral blood or thyroid tissue (not recorded which). CDR3 sequence: CASSFGQGPSSPLHF. In nucleotides, the CDR3 is TGTGCCAGCAGCTTTGGACAGGGCCCCAGTTCACCCCTCCACTTT.